This TCR beta chain was retrieved from a study of blood T cell repertoires in COVID-19. Study details: Samples came from the United States, Italy and Spain, spanning acute and convalescent COVID-19. T cells, B-cell-depleted T cells, or PBMCs supplied cDNA or gDNA.

Original processing notes: Amplification of reference gene primers was used by the study to estimate nucleated cell counts. The assay was immunoSEQ multiplex PCR, and TCRdb's table has in-frame clones only and misses some. V, J and clone size were drawn from that table, and D and trimming were deduced from the DNA. The sample lists about 200,000 clones; under 90% were seen once. The CDR3 runs to 16 residues. Trimming removed 6 bases from V and 3 bases from J, with 20 bases in between. CDR1 is SGHNT and CDR2 is YENEEA in the germline V gene. The clonotype was recovered from a woman aged 80 or over with COVID-19, enrolled during active disease. The rearrangement uses TRBV11-3 and TRBJ1-2; possibly TRBD1 for D (6 bases). Sequenced material: peripheral blood. CDR3 in DNA: TGTGCCAGCAGGCTGGACAGAACCTGTTGTGACTATGGCTACACCTTC. This translates into CASRLDRTCCDYGYTF.